A selection of T cell receptor beta chains follows, all from one sample in a study of Ad26.COV2.S vaccination and SARS-CoV-2 variants. This table comes from immunoSEQ multiplex PCR, and its TCRdb copy is limited to in-frame clones, with some not included. Found here are 400,000 to 500,000 clones, 80% to 90% of them singletons; the top ten hold 2.5% to 3%. This specimen was peripheral blood, taken in a trial of Ad26.COV2.S vaccine versus placebo. These receptors were obtained from a person between 18 and 65 years old who received the Ad26.COV2.S COVID-19 vaccine or a placebo. CDR3s include the opening cysteine and the closing phenylalanine or tryptophan. A D gene is named only where the DNA matches it firmly. Where a row states a size, it is once, few, many or the class of an expanded clone; other rows omit it.

>TRBV10-3|-|TRBJ1-1|-|14
TGTGCCATCAGTGAGCAAGTTGCGAACACTGAAGCTTTCTTT
CAISEQVANTEAFF
>TRBV9|-|TRBJ1-2|-|16
TGTGCCAGCAGCCCCGGGGCAGGGGTTACTGTCTATGGCTACACCTTC
CASSPGAGVTVYGYTF
>TRBV6-5|once|TRBJ1-4|-|15
TGTGCCAGCAGGGTCCCACAGGGAACTAATGAAAAACTGTTTTTT
CASRVPQGTNEKLFF
>TRBV11-1|-|TRBJ1-2|-|14
TGTGCCAGCAGCTTCGGCAGGGCTAACTATGGCTACACCTTC
CASSFGRANYGYTF
>TRBV7-2|-|TRBJ1-2|TRBD1|13
TGTGCCAGCAGCCCCCGGACAGGGTATGGCTACACCTTC
CASSPRTGYGYTF
>TRBV3-1/TRBV3-2|-|TRBJ1-1|TRBD1|13
TGTGCCAGCAGCCCAGGGACAGACACTGAAGCTTTCTTT
CASSPGTDTEAFF
>TRBV11-2|-|TRBJ1-2|TRBD1|13
TGTGCCAGCAGCCCCACAGGGGGGGATGGCTACACCTTC
CASSPTGGDGYTF
>TRBV4-3|-|TRBJ2-3|-|13
TGCGCCAGCAGCCCCCCAAACACAGATACGCAGTATTTT
CASSPPNTDTQYF
>TRBV4-1|-|TRBJ2-1|TRBD1|16
TGCGCCAGCAGCACGCCCGGGACAGGGGACCACAATGAGCAGTTCTTC
CASSTPGTGDHNEQFF
>TRBV4-3|once|TRBJ1-2|-|12
TGCGCCAGCAGCCAAGGGAACTATGGCTACACCTTC
CASSQGNYGYTF
>TRBV27|-|TRBJ2-6|TRBD1|20
TGTGCCAGCAGTCGAACCCACAGGGGAGTCGGAAAATCTGGGGCCAACGTCCTGACTTTC
CASSRTHRGVGKSGANVLTF
>TRBV5-1|once|TRBJ2-7|-|15
TGCGCCAGCAGCTCCGACCTGGGGACTCATAGCGAGCAGTACTTC
CASSSDLGTHSEQYF
>TRBV19|-|TRBJ2-7|-|12
TGTGCCAGTAGTATTCTGGGAGGCGAGCAGTACTTC
CASSILGGEQYF
>TRBV2|-|TRBJ1-5|-|15
TGTGCCAGCAGTGAATTGGGATCTGGCAATCAGCCCCAGCATTTT
CASSELGSGNQPQHF
>TRBV16|-|TRBJ1-5|-|13
TGTGCCAGCAGCCAATTCCGCGATCAGCCCCAGCATTTT
CASSQFRDQPQHF
>TRBV29-1|few|TRBJ2-1|-|14
TGCAGCGTTGCCCCCTCGAACACCTACAATGAGCAGTTCTTC
CSVAPSNTYNEQFF
>TRBV19|-|TRBJ1-4|-|14
TGTGCCAGTAGTGGGGGTGCAACTAATGAAAAACTGTTTTTT
CASSGGATNEKLFF
>TRBV25-1|-|TRBJ1-1|TRBD1|15
TGTGCCAGCACTGAGGGCGGATTCTTAGGGGGCCAAGCTTTCTTT
CASTEGGFLGGQAFF
>TRBV7-9|-|TRBJ1-5|-|14
TGTGCCAGCACCCTGTCCGGGGGGGATCAGCCCCAGCATTTT
CASTLSGGDQPQHF
>TRBV4-3|-|TRBJ1-1|-|14
TGCGCCAGCAGCCAAGATCAGGGAGGGACTGAAGCTTTCTTT
CASSQDQGGTEAFF
>TRBV7-2|-|TRBJ2-3|-|16
TGTGCCAGCAGCTCGAGAGGGGGGGCGCCCCCGGATACGCAGTATTTT
CASSSRGGAPPDTQYF
>TRBV13|-|TRBJ1-1|-|16
TGTGCCAGCAGCTTCCCCCCCGCGAACGAGGACTCTGAAGCTTTCTTT
CASSFPPANEDSEAFF
>TRBV19|-|TRBJ1-5|-|15
TGTGCCAGTAGTATGGCCCGACAGGGCAATCAGCCCCAGCATTTT
CASSMARQGNQPQHF
>TRBV6-5|-|TRBJ1-2|-|14
TGTGCCAGCACTTTTGGGACGGCCTCTTATGGCTACACCTTC
CASTFGTASYGYTF
>TRBV27|-|TRBJ1-1|-|15
TGTGCCAGCAGTTTATCGAGCTCAGGGAACACTGAAGCTTTCTTT
CASSLSSSGNTEAFF
>TRBV19|-|TRBJ1-5|-|16
TGTGCCAGTAGTATAGGGACCAGGGGACGCAATCAGCCCCAGCATTTT
CASSIGTRGRNQPQHF
>TRBV5-1|-|TRBJ2-5|-|15
TGCGCCAGCAGCTGGCTGACAGGTTCGGGGGAGACCCAGTACTTC
CASSWLTGSGETQYF